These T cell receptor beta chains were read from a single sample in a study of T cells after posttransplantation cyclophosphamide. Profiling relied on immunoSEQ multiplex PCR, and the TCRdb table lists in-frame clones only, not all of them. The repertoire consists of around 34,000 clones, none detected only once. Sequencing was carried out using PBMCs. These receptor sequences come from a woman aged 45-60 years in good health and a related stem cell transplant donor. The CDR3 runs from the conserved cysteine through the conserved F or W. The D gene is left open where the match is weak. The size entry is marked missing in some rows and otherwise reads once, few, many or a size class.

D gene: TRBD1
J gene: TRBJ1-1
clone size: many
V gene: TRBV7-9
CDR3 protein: CASSLRQGKNTEAFF
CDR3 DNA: TGTGCCAGCAGCTTAAGACAGGGTAAGAACACTGAAGCTTTCTTT

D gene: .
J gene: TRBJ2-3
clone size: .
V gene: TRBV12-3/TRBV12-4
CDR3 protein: CASMGGADTQYF
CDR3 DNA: TGTGCCAGCATGGGGGGGGCGGATACGCAGTATTTT

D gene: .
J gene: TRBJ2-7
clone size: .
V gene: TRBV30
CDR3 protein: CAWRARQEFGPYEQYF
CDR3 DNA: TGTGCCTGGAGGGCTAGACAGGAATTTGGGCCCTACGAGCAGTACTTC

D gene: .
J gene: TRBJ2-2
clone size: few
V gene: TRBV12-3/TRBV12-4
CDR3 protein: CASSLTLQGPGELFF
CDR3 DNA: TGTGCCAGCAGTTTAACGCTACAGGGCCCGGGGGAGCTGTTTTTT

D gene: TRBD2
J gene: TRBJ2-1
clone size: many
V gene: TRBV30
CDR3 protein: CAWDGLAGGYNEQFF
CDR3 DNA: TGTGCCTGGGACGGACTAGCGGGAGGCTACAATGAGCAGTTCTTC

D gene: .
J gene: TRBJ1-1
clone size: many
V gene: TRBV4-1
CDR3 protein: CASSQPGGILNTEAFF
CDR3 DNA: TGCGCCAGCAGCCAACCGGGGGGAATTCTGAACACTGAAGCTTTCTTT

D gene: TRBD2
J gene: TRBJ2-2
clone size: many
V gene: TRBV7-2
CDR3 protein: CASSLPTSGRSGELFF
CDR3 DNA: TGTGCCAGCAGCTTACCGACTAGCGGGAGGTCCGGGGAGCTGTTTTTT

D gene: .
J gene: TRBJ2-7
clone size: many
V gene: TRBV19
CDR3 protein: CASRRGDAEYEQYF
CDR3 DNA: TGTGCCAGTAGAAGAGGGGATGCGGAATACGAGCAGTACTTC

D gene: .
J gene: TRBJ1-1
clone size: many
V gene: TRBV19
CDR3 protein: CASSWAGAMNTEAFF
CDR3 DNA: TGTGCCAGTAGTTGGGCAGGAGCCATGAACACTGAAGCTTTCTTT

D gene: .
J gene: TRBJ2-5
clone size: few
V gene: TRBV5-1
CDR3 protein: CASSLAQGEETQYF
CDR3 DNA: TGCGCCAGCAGCTTGGCGCAGGGAGAAGAGACCCAGTACTTC

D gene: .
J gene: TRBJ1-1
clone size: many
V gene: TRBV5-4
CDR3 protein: CASSSIGADTEAFF
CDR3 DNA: TGTGCCAGCAGCTCGATTGGGGCGGACACTGAAGCTTTCTTT

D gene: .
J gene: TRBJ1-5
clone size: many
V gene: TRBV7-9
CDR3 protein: CASSSGSNQPQHF
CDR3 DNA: TGTGCCAGCAGTTCAGGGTCCAATCAGCCCCAGCATTTT

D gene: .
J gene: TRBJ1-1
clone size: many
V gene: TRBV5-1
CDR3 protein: CASSGGQPGVAEAFF
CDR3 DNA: TGCGCCAGCAGCGGAGGACAGCCAGGTGTCGCTGAAGCTTTCTTT

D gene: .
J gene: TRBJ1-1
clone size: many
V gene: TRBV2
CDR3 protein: CASSRVDTLKFIIAFF
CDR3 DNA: TGTGCCAGCAGTAGGGTGGATACCTTAAAGTTTATTATCGCTTTCTTT

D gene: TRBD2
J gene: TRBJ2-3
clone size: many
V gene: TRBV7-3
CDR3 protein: CASSPGLVTDTQYF
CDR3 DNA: TGTGCCAGCAGCCCGGGACTAGTTACAGATACGCAGTATTTT

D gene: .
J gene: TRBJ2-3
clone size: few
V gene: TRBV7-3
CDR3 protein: CASSLSRFGDTQYF
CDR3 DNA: TGTGCCAGCAGCTTAAGCCGTTTCGGGGATACGCAGTATTTT

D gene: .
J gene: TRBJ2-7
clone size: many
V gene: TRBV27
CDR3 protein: CASMPGRGTYEQYF
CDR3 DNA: TGTGCCAGCATGCCAGGGAGGGGGACCTACGAGCAGTACTTC

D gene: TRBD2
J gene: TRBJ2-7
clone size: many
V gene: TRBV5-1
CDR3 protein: CASSPSGSSYEQYF
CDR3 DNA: TGCGCCAGCAGCCCTAGCGGGAGCTCCTACGAGCAGTACTTC

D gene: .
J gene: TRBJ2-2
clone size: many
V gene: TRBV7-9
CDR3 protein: CASSLRLGYSNTGELFF
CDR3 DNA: TGTGCCAGCAGCTTAAGGCTCGGGTACTCGAACACCGGGGAGCTGTTTTTT

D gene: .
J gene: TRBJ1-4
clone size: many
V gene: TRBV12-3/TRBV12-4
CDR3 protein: CASSPYLGSFNEKLFF
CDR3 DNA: TGTGCCAGCAGTCCTTACCTGGGCAGTTTTAATGAAAAACTGTTTTTT

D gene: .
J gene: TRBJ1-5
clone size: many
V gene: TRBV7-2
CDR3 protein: CASSSTLTTSNQPQHF
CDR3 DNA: TGTGCCAGCAGCTCCACCCTAACTACTAGCAATCAGCCCCAGCATTTT

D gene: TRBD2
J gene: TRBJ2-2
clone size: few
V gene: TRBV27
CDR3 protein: CASSLSGLAGGPPWGELFF
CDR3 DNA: TGTGCCAGCAGTTTATCGGGACTAGCGGGAGGGCCGCCCTGGGGGGAGCTGTTTTTT

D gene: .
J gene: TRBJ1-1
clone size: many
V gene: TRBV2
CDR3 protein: CASSSQGNEAFF
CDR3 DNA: TGTGCCAGCAGTTCACAGGGTAATGAAGCTTTCTTT